This TCR beta chain was recovered during a study of T cell responses to AZD1222 COVID-19 vaccine (dated by TCRdb to the early 2020s). Study-level background: A total of over 230 trial participants underwent TCR sequencing, of whom more than 200 had received two doses of AZD1222 and 26 had received two doses of the MenACWY control vaccine. Enrollment into the trials was organized by age into subgroups of 18-55, 56-69 and 70-plus years, and those subgroups contained approximately 160, 26 and 62 TCR-sequenced participants, respectively. Points the paper makes about the study in general: After two AZD1222 doses, both the breadth and the depth of spike-specific TCRs were significantly higher than at day 0 and than in MenACWY recipients. Most participants were white British and females outnumbered males, and the authors suggested that clonal diversity may have been underestimated. Nearly half of unique spike-specific TCRs reportedly recognized epitopes outside regions mutated in the B.1.351 and B.1.1.7 variants. Vaccine-associated CD4 TCRs spanned the whole spike protein, with dominant responses in regions 160-218 and 743-854. Conclusions about previously exposed vaccinees are limited because only six or seven AZD1222 recipients were SARS-CoV-2 seropositive at baseline. In the small 56-69-year group, the increase in depth fell short of significance, most likely because of low power. No day 14 peak-response samples were available, so repertoires were characterized only after the peak T cell response.

In the paper's terms, the time point label means: about 28 days (+/-7) after the second vaccine dose. AZD1222 recipients whose second dose came at about 4 weeks and those whose second dose came at about 12 weeks were combined into one group, since spike-specific TCR depth and breadth did not differ between the two schedules. Vaccinee samples came from UK trials COV001 and COV002, including a single-blind randomized controlled phase 2/3 trial of AZD1222 (ChAdOx1 nCoV-19) in healthy adults. For TCRbeta chain sequencing, PBMC samples from trial participants were taken at day 0 and at day 28 after the second dose. Based on the germline V gene, the CDR1 and CDR2 sequences are ENHRY and SYGVKD. V gives up 2 bases and J gives up 9 bases, and the segment between their germline ends measures 8 bases. CDR3 length: 13 amino acids, cysteine to phenylalanine. Here the CDR3 DNA is all that survives: 39 bases in frame from base 1.

Of note for this clone: Its antigen has not been determined. Within one base of it there is no much larger clone, and no base qualities were kept.

The CDR3 regions of human TCRbeta chains were subjected to immunosequencing. The paper's processing steps were these. TCRs in the repertoires were compared against a reference library of SARS-CoV-2-specific TCRs that had been generated with the MIRA antigen-specificity platform. Breadth was defined as the fraction of unique TCRs that were SARS-CoV-2-associated. Depth was defined as the fraction of total T cells that were SARS-CoV-2-associated. Each spike-specific TCR was assigned to its reactive spike region and to a CD4 or CD8 class using the MIRA data. Log10-transformed breadth and depth values were compared by one-way ANOVA with Sidak's multiple comparisons tests. The immuneACCESS repertoire file appears here via TCRdb, limited to in-frame rearrangements. These files lack a portion of the clones; in checked studies, under half of the deficit traces to unresolved V genes, and the cause of the others is not known. D and trimming come from the DNA, and the V and J calls and clone size come from that table. The sample table shows 110,000 or so clones, and approximately 90% are seen once. The ten biggest clones cover approximately 6.5% of the sample.

The TCR was taken from an adult who received the AZD1222 COVID-19 vaccine. The chain employs TRBV10-3 and TRBJ1-6; TRBD1 is perhaps the D gene, given 6 matching bases. The sequenced sample was peripheral blood, obtained 28 days after the second AZD1222 dose. For the CDR3, the sequence is CAISEHRVSPLHF. The DNA sequence follows: TGTGCCATCAGTGAGCACAGGGTTTCACCCCTCCACTTT.